Listed below are T cell receptor beta chains from one sample, sequenced in a study of beta chain features in type 1 diabetes. Generated by immunoSEQ multiplex PCR, the TCRdb table keeps only in-frame clones and is missing some. The table records approximately 240,000 clones, approximately 16% of them present only once. Sequenced sample: naive CD4+ T cells from blood. These receptor sequences come from a man under 40 with type 1 diabetes. Each CDR3 is given with its conserved first and last residue. The D gene is left open where the match is weak. Clone size is not always given. Where it is, it says once, few, many or a class for expanded clones.

j_gene,v_gene,abundance,d_gene,len,CDR3nt,CDR3aa
TRBJ2-1,TRBV7-2,.,TRBD2,15,TGTGCCAGCAGCTCTGGACTAGCGGGAGGCAATGAGCAGTTCTTC,CASSSGLAGGNEQFF
TRBJ2-1,TRBV13,.,.,13,TGTGCCAGCAGCCCCACGGGGGGCCTGGGGCAGTTCTTC,CASSPTGGLGQFF
TRBJ2-6,TRBV4-1,.,.,17,TGCGCCAGCAGCCAAGATGCGGAGCTCTCTGGGGCCAACGTCCTGACTTTC,CASSQDAELSGANVLTF
TRBJ1-2,TRBV4-1,few,.,13,TGCGCCAGCAGCCGAACAGGGTTCTATGGCTACACCTTC,CASSRTGFYGYTF
TRBJ1-1,TRBV7-6,few,.,14,TGTGCCAGCAGTCCTCTATCTGGGAACACTGAAGCTTTCTTT,CASSPLSGNTEAFF
TRBJ2-6,TRBV7-9,.,.,14,TGTGCCAGCTCGTCGGGAACCGGGGCCAACGTCCTGACTTTC,CASSSGTGANVLTF
TRBJ2-3,TRBV7-2,few,.,13,TGTGCCAGCACCACGGTCCGCGGAGATACGCAGTATTTT,CASTTVRGDTQYF
TRBJ2-3,TRBV6-5,.,TRBD2,16,TGTGCCAGCAGTTTACTAGCGGGAGGCCTCACAGATACGCAGTATTTT,CASSLLAGGLTDTQYF
TRBJ2-3,TRBV7-2,few,TRBD2,16,TGTGCCAGCAGCCCGCGGACTAGCGGACTTCCGGATACGCAGTATTTT,CASSPRTSGLPDTQYF
TRBJ2-3,TRBV29-1,.,.,12,TGCAGCGTGGACGAGGGCACAGATACGCAGTATTTT,CSVDEGTDTQYF
TRBJ2-6,TRBV28,few,TRBD2,16,TGTTTGACTAGCGGGAGGACACGCTCTGGGGCCAACGTCCTGACTTTC,CLTSGRTRSGANVLTF
TRBJ2-5,TRBV30,.,.,12,TGTGCCTGGAGTGTACTGATGGAGACCCAGTACTTC,CAWSVLMETQYF
TRBJ2-3,TRBV13,.,.,14,TGTGCCAGCAGCCCGGGCGGTGTGGGGGATACGCAGTATTTT,CASSPGGVGDTQYF
TRBJ2-1,TRBV29-1,.,.,11,TGCAGCTCAAGGGGGGGTAATGAGCAGTTCTTC,CSSRGGNEQFF
TRBJ2-7,TRBV29-1,few,TRBD2,13,TGCAGCGTCACTAGCGCTCAATCCTACGAGCAGTACTTC,CSVTSAQSYEQYF
TRBJ1-5,TRBV7-9,few,TRBD1,14,TGTGCCAGCAGCTTAGCGGCGACAGGGAAACCCCAGCATTTT,CASSLAATGKPQHF
TRBJ1-1,TRBV29-1,.,.,12,TGCAGCGTTGGGGAGGGTGACACTGAAGCTTTCTTT,CSVGEGDTEAFF
TRBJ2-3,TRBV19,few,.,11,TGTGCCAGTTCGATCGCAGATACGCAGTATTTT,CASSIADTQYF
TRBJ2-7,TRBV4-3,.,.,16,TGCGCCAGCAGCCAAGAAGGGCAGCTGGGCTCCTACGAGCAGTACTTC,CASSQEGQLGSYEQYF
TRBJ2-3,TRBV28,.,.,14,TGTGCCAGCCTTCGGACAAGCCCCACAGATACGCAGTATTTT,CASLRTSPTDTQYF
TRBJ1-5,TRBV6-6,.,TRBD1,13,TGTGCCAGCAAGGACAGGGAGGGACAGCCCCAGCATTTT,CASKDREGQPQHF
TRBJ2-7,TRBV7-9,few,TRBD2,14,TGTGCCAGCAGTCTCACTAGCGGGAACTACGAGCAGTACTTC,CASSLTSGNYEQYF
TRBJ2-7,TRBV29-1,.,.,11,TGCAGCGTGGGGGCTTTCTACGAGCAGTACTTC,CSVGAFYEQYF
TRBJ2-1,TRBV29-1,.,.,13,TGCAGCGTTGTCCGGGACCAGTACAATGAGCAGTTCTTC,CSVVRDQYNEQFF
TRBJ2-1,TRBV5-1,few,.,16,TGCGCCAGCAGCTTGGGGACAGCGATCTCTCCCAATGAGCAGTTCTTC,CASSLGTAISPNEQFF
TRBJ2-5,TRBV19,few,TRBD2,18,TGTGCCAGTAGTCTTCGACTCGGTAGCGGGAGCACCGCAGAGACCCAGTACTTC,CASSLRLGSGSTAETQYF
TRBJ1-2,TRBV7-9,.,TRBD1,15,TGTGCCAGCAGCCTCCGGGACAGGGGAGGATATGGCTACACCTTC,CASSLRDRGGYGYTF
TRBJ2-7,TRBV29-1,few,.,14,TGCAGCGTCCAACTCCGGCCTCGGGCCTACGAGCAGTACTTC,CSVQLRPRAYEQYF
TRBJ2-7,TRBV7-2,.,TRBD1,15,TGTGCCAGCAGCGCGAGACAGGGATGGAGTACCAAGCAGTACTTC,CASSARQGWSTKQYF
TRBJ1-3,TRBV9,.,.,17,TGTGCCAGCAGCGTAGCGTCGTCTTTGGGTCTTGGAAACACCATATATTTT,CASSVASSLGLGNTIYF
TRBJ1-1,TRBV7-8,.,.,15,TGTGCCAGCAGCTTAGTACCGGGGCCGAACACTGAAGCTTTCTTT,CASSLVPGPNTEAFF
TRBJ2-2,TRBV13,.,.,13,TGTGCCAGCAGCCCCACTAGAGCCGGGGAGCTGTTTTTT,CASSPTRAGELFF
TRBJ2-1,TRBV4-1,few,.,13,TGCGCCAGCAGCCAAGCCACAGGGCATGAGCAGTTCTTC,CASSQATGHEQFF
TRBJ2-1,TRBV7-2,.,TRBD2,17,TGTGCCAGCAGCTCCATAGGACTAGCCGGCTCCTACAATGAGCAGTTCTTC,CASSSIGLAGSYNEQFF
TRBJ2-7,TRBV5-1,few,TRBD2,17,TGCGCCAGCAGCTTGGCTAGCGGGAGTAGGAATTCCTACGAGCAGTACTTC,CASSLASGSRNSYEQYF
TRBJ1-2,TRBV6-5,.,.,13,TGTGCCAGCAGTTCGACAGTGAACTATGGCTACACCTTC,CASSSTVNYGYTF
TRBJ2-4,TRBV27,few,.,18,TGTGCCAGCAGTTCTGTCGGAAGACAGCCGGGGAAGGGAAACATTCAGTACTTC,CASSSVGRQPGKGNIQYF